The 2 T cell receptor beta chains below all came from one sample that was sequenced in a study of cytomegalovirus exposure and HLA in healthy donors (dated by TCRdb to between 2016 and 2019). Receptors were amplified or captured by the immunoSEQ multiplex PCR assay. Here the immuneACCESS table is served through TCRdb, limited to in-frame sequences with V and J called. Missing clones are a known gap in these copies; in checked studies unresolved V genes cover under half, and the rest lacks a known reason. The sample data list tens of thousands of clones, and roughly 97% of these were observed just once. Less than 0.8% of the sample lies in the top ten. Sequencing was carried out using PBMCs. The receptors were sampled from a man between 18 and 29 years old in good health and CMV-seronegative.

The CDR3 DNA reads TGTGCCAGCAGTTCCTCCCAACGGGGGGCTTCTGGAAACACCATATATTTT. This sequence encodes CASSSSQRGASGNTIYF. This chain joins TRBV25-1 and TRBJ1-3; D is possibly TRBD1 (6 bases). Trimming pared 5 bases from V and 1 base from J, leaving 18 bases between. The CDR3 runs to 17 residues. The germline gives CDR1 MGHDK, CDR2 SYGVNS.

This chain connects TRBV18 to TRBJ1-1; D is undetermined. The CDR3 is 15 amino acids. With 2 bases removed from V and 4 bases from J, the gap between germline ends came to 14 bases. Germline V lookup: CDR1 KGHSH, CDR2 LQKENI. CDR3 in DNA: TGTGCCAGCTCACCATCCCGTGGCCCGGGCACTGAAGCTTTCTTT. Protein sequence: CASSPSRGPGTEAFF.